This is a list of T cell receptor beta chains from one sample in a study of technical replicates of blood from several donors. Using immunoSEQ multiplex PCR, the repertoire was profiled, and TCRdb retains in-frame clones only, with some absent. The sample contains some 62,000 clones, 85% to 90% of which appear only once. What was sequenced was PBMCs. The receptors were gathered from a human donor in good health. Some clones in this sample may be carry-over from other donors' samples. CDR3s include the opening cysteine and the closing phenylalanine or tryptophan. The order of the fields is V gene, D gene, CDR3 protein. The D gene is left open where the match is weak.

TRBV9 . CASSVVSGEGGYTF
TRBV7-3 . CASSTNQGSPLHF
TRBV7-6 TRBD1 CASSLQGAATEAFF
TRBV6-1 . CARSRDTIYF
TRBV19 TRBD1 CASRLTGVSNQPQHF
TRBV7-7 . CASSLDRRGEQFF
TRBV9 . CASSAEKLAGELFF
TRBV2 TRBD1 CASGGQGYGEQYF
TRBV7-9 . CASSVDSGAQETQYF
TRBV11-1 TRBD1 CASSLAGQMNTEAFF
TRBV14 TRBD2 CASSQDLISGGLGQFF
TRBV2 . CASTGTTNEKLFF